The entry below gives a single T cell receptor beta chain sequence along with its context. In patients chosen for sequencing, flow cytometry had shown CD8+CD57+ cell expansion. These data belong to a study of CD8+CD57+ T cells in acquired aplastic anemia. It was genomic DNA that served as the template for profiling TCR beta VDJ and CDR3. TCRdb re-called the reads through MiXCR, storing one row per CDR3 protein. The sample lists more than 95,000 distinct CDR3 sequences; almost 40% were seen once. Sample: sorted CD4+, CD8+, or CD8+CD57+ T cells (not recorded which) from PBMCs. The TCR comes from a human donor with aplastic anemia.

DNA for the CDR3: TGTGCCAGTAGTCCAACAGGGGTTGATCCACCCCTCCACTTT. This gives the protein CASSPTGVDPPLHF. The gene calls are TRBV19 and TRBJ1-6, with 7 positions matching TRBD1. V lost 5 bases and J lost 11; bases outside the gene matches: 9. This CDR3 has 14 residues. From germline, CDR1 is LNHDA and CDR2 SQIVND (reference sequence).